Below, one T cell receptor (beta chain) is given with its context. Its antigen is currently unknown. Looked up from germline, CDR1 is MNHEY and CDR2 is SVGAGI. The CDR3 has 15 amino acids. V dropped 10 bases and J dropped 8 bases, with 21 bases sitting between them. Time point given: after dendritic cell vaccination, including at tumor progression/relapse. The data originate from a study of glioma-infiltrating T cells after dendritic cell vaccination. Whole-study context: Samples are from glioblastoma patients in Phase I and II dendritic cell vaccine trials.

Amplification used 60 V beta primers and 13 J beta primers. Only in-frame clones appear in the TCRdb table, and some are missing; sequencing was by immunoSEQ multiplex PCR. The sample lists about 76,000 clones, roughly 84% occurring once. Study-level results: Higher pretreatment TIL content predicted longer progression-free time and survival. Survival was not directly related to TCR clonality in these patients.

The J gene is TRBJ1-6, the V gene TRBV6-5; maybe TRBD1 (6 bases). This TCR came from a human donor with glioblastoma. The sequences come from blood, collected after dendritic cell vaccination. CDR3 DNA: TGTGCCACCCATCCCACTCAGGGGAGGGATTCACCCCTCCACTTT. Protein sequence: CATHPTQGRDSPLHF.